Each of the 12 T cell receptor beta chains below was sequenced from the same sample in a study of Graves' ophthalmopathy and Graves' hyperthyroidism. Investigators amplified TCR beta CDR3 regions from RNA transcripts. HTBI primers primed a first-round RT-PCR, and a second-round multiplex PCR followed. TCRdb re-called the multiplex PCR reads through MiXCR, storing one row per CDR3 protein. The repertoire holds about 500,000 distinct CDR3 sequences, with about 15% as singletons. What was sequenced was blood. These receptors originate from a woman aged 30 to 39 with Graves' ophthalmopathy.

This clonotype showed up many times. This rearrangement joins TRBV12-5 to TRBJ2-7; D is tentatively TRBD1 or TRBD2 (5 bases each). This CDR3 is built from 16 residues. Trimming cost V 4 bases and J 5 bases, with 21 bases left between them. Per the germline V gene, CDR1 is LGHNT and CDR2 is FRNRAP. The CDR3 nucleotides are TGTGCTAGTGGTTCCCTACTCCGGGACCAAGGGGACGAGCAGTACTTC. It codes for CASGSLLRDQGDEQYF.

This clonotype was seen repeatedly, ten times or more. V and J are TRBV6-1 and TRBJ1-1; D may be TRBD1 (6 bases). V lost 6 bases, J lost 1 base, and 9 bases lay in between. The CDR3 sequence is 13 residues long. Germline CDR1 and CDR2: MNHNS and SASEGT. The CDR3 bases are TGTGCCAGCAGACAGGGCGCGAACACTGAAGCTTTCTTT. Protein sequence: CASRQGANTEAFF.

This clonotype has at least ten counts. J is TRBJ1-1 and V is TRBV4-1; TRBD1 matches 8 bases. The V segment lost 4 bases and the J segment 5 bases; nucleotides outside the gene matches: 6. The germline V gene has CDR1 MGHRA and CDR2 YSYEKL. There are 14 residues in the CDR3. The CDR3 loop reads CASSRTGTRTEAFF. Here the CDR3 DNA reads TGCGCCAGCAGCCGGACAGGGACGAGAACTGAAGCTTTCTTT.

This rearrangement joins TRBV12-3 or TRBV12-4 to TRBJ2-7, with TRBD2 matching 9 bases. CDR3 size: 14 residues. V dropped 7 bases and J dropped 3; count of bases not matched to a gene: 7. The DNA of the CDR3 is TGTGCCAGCACCCCTCCAGCGGGGGGCTACGAGCAGTACTTC. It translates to CASTPPAGGYEQYF.

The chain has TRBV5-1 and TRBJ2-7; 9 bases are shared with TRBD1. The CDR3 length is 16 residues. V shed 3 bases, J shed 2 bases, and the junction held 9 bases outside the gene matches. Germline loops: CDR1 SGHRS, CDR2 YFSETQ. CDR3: CASSSQEGTGTYEQYF. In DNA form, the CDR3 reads TGCGCCAGCAGCTCCCAGGAAGGGACAGGGACCTACGAGCAGTACTTC.

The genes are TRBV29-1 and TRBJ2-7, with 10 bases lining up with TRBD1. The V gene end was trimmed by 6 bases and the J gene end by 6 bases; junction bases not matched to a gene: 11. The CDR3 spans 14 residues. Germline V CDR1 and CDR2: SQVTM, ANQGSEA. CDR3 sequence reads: CSVTGQGDPGEQYF. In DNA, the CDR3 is TGCAGCGTCACTGGACAGGGGGATCCCGGCGAGCAGTACTTC.

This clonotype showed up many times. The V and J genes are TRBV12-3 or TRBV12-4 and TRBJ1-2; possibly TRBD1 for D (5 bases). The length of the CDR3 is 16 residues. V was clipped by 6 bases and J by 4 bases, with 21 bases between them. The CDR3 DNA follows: TGTGCCAGCAGCACTCAGTTAGGTCTCGGGGGCTATGGCTACACCTTC. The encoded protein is CASSTQLGLGGYGYTF.

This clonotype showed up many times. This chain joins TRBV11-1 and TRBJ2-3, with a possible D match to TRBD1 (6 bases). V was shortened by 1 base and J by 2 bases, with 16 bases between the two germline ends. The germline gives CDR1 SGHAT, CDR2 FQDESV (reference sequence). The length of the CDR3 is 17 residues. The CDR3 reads CASSLGLGRGYTDTQYF. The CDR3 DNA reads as TGTGCCAGCAGCTTAGGTCTAGGCAGGGGATACACAGATACGCAGTATTTT.

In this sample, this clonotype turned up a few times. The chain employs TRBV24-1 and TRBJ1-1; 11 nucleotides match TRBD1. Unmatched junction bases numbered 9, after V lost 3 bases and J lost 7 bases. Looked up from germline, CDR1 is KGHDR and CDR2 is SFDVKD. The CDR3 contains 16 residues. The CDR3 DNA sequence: TGTGCCACCAGTGATCTAGGACAGGGGGCGGTCGGTGAAGCTTTCTTT. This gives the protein CATSDLGQGAVGEAFF.

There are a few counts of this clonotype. The CDR3 nucleotides read TGTGCCAGCAGTTCCCCCCCCCCAGGGACGCAGTATTTT. Translated, it gives CASSSPPPGTQYF. The V and J genes are TRBV28 and TRBJ2-3; a weak D match, TRBD1 (5 bases). The CDR3 sequence is 13 residues long. V lost 4 bases and J 9 bases, leaving 14 bases between the germline ends. In germline, CDR1 is MDHEN, CDR2 SYDVKM.

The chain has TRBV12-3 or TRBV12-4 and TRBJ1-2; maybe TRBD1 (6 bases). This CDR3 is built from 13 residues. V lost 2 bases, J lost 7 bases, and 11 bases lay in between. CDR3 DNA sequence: TGTGCCAGCAGTTTAAACAGGGTCGTTGGCTACACCTTC. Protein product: CASSLNRVVGYTF.

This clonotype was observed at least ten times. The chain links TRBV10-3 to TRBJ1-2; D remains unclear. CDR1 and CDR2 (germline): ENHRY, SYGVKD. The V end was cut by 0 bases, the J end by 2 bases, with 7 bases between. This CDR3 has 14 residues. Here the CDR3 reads CAISESSGNYGYTF. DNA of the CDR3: TGTGCCATCAGTGAGTCGTCGGGGAACTATGGCTACACCTTC.